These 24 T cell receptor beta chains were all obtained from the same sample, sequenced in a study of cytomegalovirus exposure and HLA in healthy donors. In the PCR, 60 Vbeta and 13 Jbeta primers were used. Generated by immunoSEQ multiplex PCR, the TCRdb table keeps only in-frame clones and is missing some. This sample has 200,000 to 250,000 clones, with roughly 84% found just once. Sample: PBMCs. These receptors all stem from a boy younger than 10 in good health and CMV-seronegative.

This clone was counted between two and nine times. The CDR3 nucleotides read TGCGCCAGCAGCTTGGTGGCAGGGAACGAAAAACTGTTTTTT. Translating gives CASSLVAGNEKLFF. The chain links TRBV5-1 to TRBJ1-4; the D gene is possibly TRBD1 (5 bases). The CDR3 contains 14 residues. The V and J ends lost 0 bases and 8 bases respectively, with 11 bases between them. Germline loops: CDR1 SGHRS, CDR2 YFSETQ. Using reference TRBV5-1 and TRBJ1-4 for the parts outside the CDR3, the full variable domain is KAGVTQTPRYLIKTRGQQVTLSCSPISGHRSVSWYQQTPGQGLQFLFEYFSETQRNKGNFPGRFSGRQFSNSRSEMNVSTLELGDSALYLCASSLVAGNEKLFFGSGTQLSVL.

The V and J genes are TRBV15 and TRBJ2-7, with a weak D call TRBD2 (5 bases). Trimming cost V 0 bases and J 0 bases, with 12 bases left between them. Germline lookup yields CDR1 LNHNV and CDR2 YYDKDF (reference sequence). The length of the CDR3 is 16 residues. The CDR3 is CATSRDRGSNSYEQYF. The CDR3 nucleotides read TGTGCCACCAGCAGAGATCGAGGGTCGAACTCCTACGAGCAGTACTTC.

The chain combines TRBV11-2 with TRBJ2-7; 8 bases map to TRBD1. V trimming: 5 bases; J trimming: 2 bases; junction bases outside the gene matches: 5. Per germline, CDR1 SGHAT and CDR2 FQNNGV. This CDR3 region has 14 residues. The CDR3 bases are TGTGCCAGCAGCCCGACAGGGGCCCCCTACGAGCAGTACTTC. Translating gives CASSPTGAPYEQYF.

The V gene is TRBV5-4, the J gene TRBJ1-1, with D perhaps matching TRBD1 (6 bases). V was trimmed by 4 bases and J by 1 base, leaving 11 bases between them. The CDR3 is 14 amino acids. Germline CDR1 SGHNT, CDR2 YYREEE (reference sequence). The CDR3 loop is CASSLTTGNTEAFF. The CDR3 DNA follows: TGTGCCAGCAGCCTAACGACAGGGAACACTGAAGCTTTCTTT.

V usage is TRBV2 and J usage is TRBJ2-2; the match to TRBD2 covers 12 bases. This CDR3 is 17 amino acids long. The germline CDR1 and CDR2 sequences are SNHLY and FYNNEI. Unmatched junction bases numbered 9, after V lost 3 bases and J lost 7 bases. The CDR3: CASSDSSGRAWGGELFF. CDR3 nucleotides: TGTGCCAGCAGTGACTCTAGCGGGAGGGCTTGGGGCGGGGAGCTGTTTTTT. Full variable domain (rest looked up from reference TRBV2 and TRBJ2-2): EPEVTQTPSHQVTQMGQEVILRCVPISNHLYFYWYRQILGQKVEFLVSFYNNEISEKSEIFDDQFSVERPDGSNFTLKIRSTKLEDSAMYFCASSDSSGRAWGGELFFGEGSRLTVL.

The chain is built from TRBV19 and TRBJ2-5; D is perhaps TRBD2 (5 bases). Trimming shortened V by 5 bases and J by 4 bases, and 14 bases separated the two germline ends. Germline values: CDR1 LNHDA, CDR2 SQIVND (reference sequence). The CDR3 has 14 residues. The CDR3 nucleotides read TGTGCCAGTAGTCCCCTACTAGATTCAGAGACCCAGTACTTC. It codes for CASSPLLDSETQYF.

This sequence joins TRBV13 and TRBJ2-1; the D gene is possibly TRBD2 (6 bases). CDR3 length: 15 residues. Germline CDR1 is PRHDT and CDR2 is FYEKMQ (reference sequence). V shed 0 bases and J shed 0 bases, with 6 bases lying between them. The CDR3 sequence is CASSLGTSSYNEQFF. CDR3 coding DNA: TGTGCCAGCAGCTTAGGGACTAGCTCCTACAATGAGCAGTTCTTC.

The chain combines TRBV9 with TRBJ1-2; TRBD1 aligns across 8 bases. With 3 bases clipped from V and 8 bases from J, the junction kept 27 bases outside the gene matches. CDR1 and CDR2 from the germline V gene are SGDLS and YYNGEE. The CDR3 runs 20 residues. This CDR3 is CASSELGGPVRGTGVRGYTF. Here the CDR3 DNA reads TGTGCCAGCAGCGAACTAGGTGGTCCGGTCCGCGGGACAGGAGTCCGCGGCTACACCTTC.

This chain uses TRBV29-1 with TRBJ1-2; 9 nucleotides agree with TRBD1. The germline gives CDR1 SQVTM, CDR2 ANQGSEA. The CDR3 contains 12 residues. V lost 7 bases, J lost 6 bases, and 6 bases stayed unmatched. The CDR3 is CSGQGTGNGYTF. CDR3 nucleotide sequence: TGCAGCGGGCAAGGGACAGGGAATGGCTACACCTTC. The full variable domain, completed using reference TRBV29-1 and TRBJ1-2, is SAVISQKPSRDICQRGTSLTIQCQVDSQVTMMFWYRQQPGQSLTLIATANQGSEATYESGFVIDKFPISRPNLTFSTLTVSNMSPEDSSIYLCSGQGTGNGYTFGSGTRLTVV.

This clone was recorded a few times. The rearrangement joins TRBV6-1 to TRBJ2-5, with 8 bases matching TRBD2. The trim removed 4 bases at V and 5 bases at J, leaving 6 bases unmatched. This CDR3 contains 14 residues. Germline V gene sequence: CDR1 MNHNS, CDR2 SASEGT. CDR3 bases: TGTGCCAGCAGTGCGGGGGGGGGTTGGGAGACCCAGTACTTC. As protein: CASSAGGGWETQYF.

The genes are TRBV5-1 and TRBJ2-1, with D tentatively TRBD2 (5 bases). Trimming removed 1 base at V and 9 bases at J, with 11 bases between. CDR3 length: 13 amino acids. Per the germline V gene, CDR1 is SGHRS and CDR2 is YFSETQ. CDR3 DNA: TGCGCCAGCAGCTTGTCCGCGGCGGGTGAGCAGTTCTTC. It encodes CASSLSAAGEQFF.

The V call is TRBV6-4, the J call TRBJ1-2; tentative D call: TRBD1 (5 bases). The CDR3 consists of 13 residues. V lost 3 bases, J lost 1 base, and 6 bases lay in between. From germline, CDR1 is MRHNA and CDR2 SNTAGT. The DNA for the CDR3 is TGTGCCAGCAGTGAGACAGATAACTATGGCTACACCTTC. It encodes CASSETDNYGYTF.

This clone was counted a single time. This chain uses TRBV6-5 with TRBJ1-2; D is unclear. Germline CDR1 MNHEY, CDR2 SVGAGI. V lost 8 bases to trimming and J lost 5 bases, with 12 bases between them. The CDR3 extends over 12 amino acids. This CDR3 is CASGREGYGYTF. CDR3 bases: TGTGCCAGCGGCCGGGAAGGGTATGGCTACACCTTC.

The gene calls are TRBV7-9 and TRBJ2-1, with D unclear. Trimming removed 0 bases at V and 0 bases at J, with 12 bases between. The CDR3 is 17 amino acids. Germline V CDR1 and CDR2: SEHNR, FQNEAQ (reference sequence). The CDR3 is CASSLAELLYSYNEQFF. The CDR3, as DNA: TGTGCCAGCAGCTTAGCCGAGTTACTTTACTCCTACAATGAGCAGTTCTTC.

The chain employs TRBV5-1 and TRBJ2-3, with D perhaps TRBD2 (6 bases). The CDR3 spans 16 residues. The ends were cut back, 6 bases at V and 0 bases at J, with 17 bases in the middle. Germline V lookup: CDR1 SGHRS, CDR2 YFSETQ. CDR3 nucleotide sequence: TGCGCCAGCACCCTTTCTGGGACTCTTAGCACAGATACGCAGTATTTT. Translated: CASTLSGTLSTDTQYF.

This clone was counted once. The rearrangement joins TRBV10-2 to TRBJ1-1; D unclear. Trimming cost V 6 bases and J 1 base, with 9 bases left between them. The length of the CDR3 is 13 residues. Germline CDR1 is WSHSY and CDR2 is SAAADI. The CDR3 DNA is TGCGCCAGCAGCCCCGGCGGGAACACTGAAGCTTTCTTT. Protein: CASSPGGNTEAFF.

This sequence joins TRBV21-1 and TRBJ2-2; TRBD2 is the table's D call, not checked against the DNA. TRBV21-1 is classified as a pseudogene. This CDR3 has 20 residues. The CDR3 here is CASSTPRGGRSGHNTGELFF. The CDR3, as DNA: TGTGCCAGCAGCACCCCCCGCGGGGGCAGATCAGGACATAACACCGGGGAGCTGTTTTTT.

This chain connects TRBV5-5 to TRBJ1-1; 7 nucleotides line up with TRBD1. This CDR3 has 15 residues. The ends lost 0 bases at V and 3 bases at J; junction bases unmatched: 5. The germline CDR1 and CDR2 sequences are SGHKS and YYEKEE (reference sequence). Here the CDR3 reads CASSLAAGGYTEAFF. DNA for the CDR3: TGTGCCAGCAGCTTGGCCGCAGGGGGGTACACTGAAGCTTTCTTT.

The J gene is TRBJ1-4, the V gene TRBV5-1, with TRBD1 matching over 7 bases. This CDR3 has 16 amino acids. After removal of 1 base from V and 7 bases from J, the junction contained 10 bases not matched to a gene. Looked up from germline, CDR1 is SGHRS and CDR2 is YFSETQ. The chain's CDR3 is CASSLHPKRQGEKLFF. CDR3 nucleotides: TGCGCCAGCAGCTTGCACCCCAAACGACAGGGTGAAAAACTGTTTTTT.

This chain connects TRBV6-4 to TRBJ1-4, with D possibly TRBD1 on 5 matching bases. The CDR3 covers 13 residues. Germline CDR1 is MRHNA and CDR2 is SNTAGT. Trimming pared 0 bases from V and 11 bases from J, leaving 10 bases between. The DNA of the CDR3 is TGTGCCAGCAGTGACTCTGCTCAGGGTAAACTGTTTTTT. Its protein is CASSDSAQGKLFF.

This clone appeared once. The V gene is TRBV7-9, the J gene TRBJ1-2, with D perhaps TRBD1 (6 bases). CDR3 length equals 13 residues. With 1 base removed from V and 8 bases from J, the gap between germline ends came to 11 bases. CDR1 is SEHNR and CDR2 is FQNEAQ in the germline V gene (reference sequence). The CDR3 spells CASSLGAGEGYTF. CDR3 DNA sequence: TGTGCCAGCAGCTTAGGGGCAGGGGAGGGCTACACCTTC.

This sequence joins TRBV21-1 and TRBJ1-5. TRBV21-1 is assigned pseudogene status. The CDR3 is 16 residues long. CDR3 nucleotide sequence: TGTGCCAGCAGCAAACGGCGGGGGGCGGGCAATCAGCCCCAGCATTTT. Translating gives CASSKRRGAGNQPQHF.

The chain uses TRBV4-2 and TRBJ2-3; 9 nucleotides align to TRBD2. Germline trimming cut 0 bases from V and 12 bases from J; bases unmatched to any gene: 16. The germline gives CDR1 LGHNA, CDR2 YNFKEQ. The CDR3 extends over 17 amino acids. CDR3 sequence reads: CASSQDLASGERAHQYF. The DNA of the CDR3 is TGTGCCAGCAGCCAAGATTTAGCTAGCGGGGAAAGGGCCCACCAGTATTTT.

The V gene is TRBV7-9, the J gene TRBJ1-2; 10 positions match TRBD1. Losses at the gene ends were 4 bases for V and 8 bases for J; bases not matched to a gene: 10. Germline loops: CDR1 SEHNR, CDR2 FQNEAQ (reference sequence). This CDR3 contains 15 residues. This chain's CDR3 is CASSSGQGEDGGYTF. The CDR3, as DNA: TGTGCCAGCAGCTCAGGACAGGGGGAAGATGGAGGCTACACCTTC.